This T cell receptor beta chain was found in a study of T-cell reconstitution after alpha-beta-depleted transplantation in children. The library targeted TCRbeta and was prepared with unique molecular identifiers. TCRdb passed the PCR reads through MiXCR, listing each CDR3 protein once. The sample records 700,000 or so distinct CDR3 sequences, about 12% being singletons. This clonotype appeared a few times. What it binds is not known. Overall study results and limits: T-cell numbers and diversity, one year after transplant, stemmed largely from T cells that were newly produced. Elevated TCRbeta diversity at day 60 was traced, in some patients, to surviving recipient T cells and thymic progenitors. In patients about two months after transplant, alpha-beta T cells reportedly arose from several hundred expanded graft clones.

CDR1 and CDR2 from the germline V gene are PRHDT and FYEKMQ (reference sequence). The CDR3 runs to 15 residues. The ends were cut back, 3 bases at V and 4 bases at J, with 12 bases in the middle. The receptor's source is a girl aged 2 to 10 with congenital amegakaryocytic thrombocytopenia, due to receive a stem cell transplant. The material was PBMCs, obtained before TCRalphabeta/CD19-depleted stem cell transplant. V usage is TRBV13 and J usage is TRBJ2-2, with D maybe TRBD2 (5 bases). CDR3 bases: TGTGCCAGCAGCTTGGGAGCCTCATCCACCGGGGAGCTGTTTTTT. Its protein is CASSLGASSTGELFF.